These 5 T cell receptor beta chains share one sample of origin, sequenced in a study of neurological immune-mediated disorders. Time point here: longitudinal time-point 3. TCRdb independently ran MiXCR on the 5' RACE reads; one entry per CDR3 protein. The profile shows under 130,000 distinct CDR3 sequences, roughly 10% of them singletons. Sequenced input: PBMCs. These receptors all stem from a female donor with HTLV-1-associated myelopathy (HAM/TSP).

This clonotype turned up a few times. The rearrangement links TRBV15 to TRBJ2-7; D is unresolved. The germline V gene has CDR1 LNHNV and CDR2 YYDKDF (reference sequence). The CDR3 has 13 amino acids. Trimming shortened V by 11 bases and J by 4 bases, and 18 bases separated the two germline ends. CDR3: CACSRAPGYEQYF. Written as DNA, the CDR3 is TGTGCCTGCTCACGGGCGCCCGGATACGAGCAGTACTTC.

This clonotype came up many times. V and J are TRBV12-3 or TRBV12-4 and TRBJ2-1; 11 positions agree with TRBD2. This CDR3 is built from 15 residues. The J segment lost 8 bases and the V segment lost 5 bases, leaving 8 bases of the junction unmatched. The DNA for the CDR3 is TGTGCCAGCAGTGATAGCGGGGGGGCCGGAGATGAGCAGTTCTTC. The encoded protein is CASSDSGGAGDEQFF.

Many counts were recorded for this clonotype. The gene calls are TRBV30 and TRBJ2-2; D gene unclear. This CDR3 has 13 amino acids. Trimming shortened V by 2 bases and J by 6 bases, and 10 bases separated the two germline ends. Germline CDR1 reads GTSNPN; CDR2 reads SVGIG (reference sequence). The DNA of the CDR3 is TGTGCCTGGAGTACACAAACCCCCGGGGAGCTGTTTTTT. Translated, it gives CAWSTQTPGELFF.

This clonotype was counted at least ten times. V and J are TRBV28 and TRBJ2-7; D call uncertain. The germline gives CDR1 MDHEN, CDR2 SYDVKM. Trimming removed 6 bases from V and 1 base from J, with 16 bases in between. This CDR3 region has 15 residues. The CDR3 DNA follows: TGTGCCAGCAGAGAGTTTTTTGGGCCGTCCTACGAGCAGTACTTC. Translated: CASREFFGPSYEQYF.

This clonotype qualifies as medium-sized. The rearrangement links TRBV27 to TRBJ2-3; either TRBD1 or TRBD2 may fit D (5 bases each). Deletions cut 4 bases from V and 4 bases from J, with 9 bases between. The length of the CDR3 is 13 residues. Germline assignment: CDR1 MNHEY and CDR2 SMNVEV (reference sequence). The CDR3, as DNA: TGTGCCAGCAGTTACCGGGGACCAGATACGCAGTATTTT. Translating gives CASSYRGPDTQYF.